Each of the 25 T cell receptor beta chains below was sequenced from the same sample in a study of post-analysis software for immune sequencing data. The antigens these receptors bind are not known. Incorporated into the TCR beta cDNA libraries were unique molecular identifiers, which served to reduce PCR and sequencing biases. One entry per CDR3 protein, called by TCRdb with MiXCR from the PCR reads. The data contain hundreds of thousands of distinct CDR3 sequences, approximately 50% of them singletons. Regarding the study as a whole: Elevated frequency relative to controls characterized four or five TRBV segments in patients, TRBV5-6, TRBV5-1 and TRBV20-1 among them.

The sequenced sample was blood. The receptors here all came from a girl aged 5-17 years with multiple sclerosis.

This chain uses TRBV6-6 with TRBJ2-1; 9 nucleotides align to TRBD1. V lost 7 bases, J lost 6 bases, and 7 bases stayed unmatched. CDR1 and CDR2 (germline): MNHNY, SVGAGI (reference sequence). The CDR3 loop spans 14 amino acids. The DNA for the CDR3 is TGTGCCAGCATGGAACAGGGGGCAACCAATGAGCAGTTCTTC. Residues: CASMEQGATNEQFF.

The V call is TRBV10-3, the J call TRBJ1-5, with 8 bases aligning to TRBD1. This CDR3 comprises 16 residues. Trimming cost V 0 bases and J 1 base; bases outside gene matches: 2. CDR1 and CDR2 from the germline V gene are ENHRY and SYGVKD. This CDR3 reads CAISESRQGSNQPQHF. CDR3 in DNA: TGTGCCATCAGTGAGTCGAGACAGGGGAGCAATCAGCCCCAGCATTTT.

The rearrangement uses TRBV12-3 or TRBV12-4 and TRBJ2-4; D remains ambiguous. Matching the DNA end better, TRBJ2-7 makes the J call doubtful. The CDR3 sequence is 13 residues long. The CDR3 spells CASRHGRRYEQYF. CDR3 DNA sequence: TGTGCCAGCAGACACGGACGTCGCTACGAGCAGTACTTC.

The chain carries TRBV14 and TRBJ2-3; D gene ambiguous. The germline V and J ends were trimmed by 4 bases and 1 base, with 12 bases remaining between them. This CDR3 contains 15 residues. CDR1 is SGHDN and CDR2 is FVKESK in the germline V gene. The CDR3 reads CASSRDRLRTDTQYF. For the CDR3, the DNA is TGTGCCAGCAGCCGCGACCGTCTACGCACAGATACGCAGTATTTT.

The DNA of the CDR3 is TGTGCCAGCAGCCTGGGGAGGAGGACAGGGGGTAAAGCGGGGCCCAATGAGCAGTTCTTC. Its protein is CASSLGRRTGGKAGPNEQFF. The rearrangement joins TRBV12-3 or TRBV12-4 to TRBJ2-1, with 10 bases aligning to TRBD1. There are 20 residues in the CDR3. After removal of 6 bases from V and 6 bases from J, the junction contained 23 bases not matched to a gene.

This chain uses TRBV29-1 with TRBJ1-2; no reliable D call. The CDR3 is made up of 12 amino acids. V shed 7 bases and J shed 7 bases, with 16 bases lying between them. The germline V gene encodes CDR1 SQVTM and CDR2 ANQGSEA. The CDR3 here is CSGSVDLSGYTF. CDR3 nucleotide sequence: TGCAGCGGGAGCGTGGACCTATCTGGCTACACCTTC.

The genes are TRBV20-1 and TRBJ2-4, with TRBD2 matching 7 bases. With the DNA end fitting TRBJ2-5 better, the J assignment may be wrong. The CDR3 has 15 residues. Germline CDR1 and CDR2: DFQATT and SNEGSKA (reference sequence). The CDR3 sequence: CSATDGRNRVETQYF. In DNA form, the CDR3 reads TGCAGTGCTACTGACGGGAGGAACCGAGTAGAGACCCAGTACTTC.

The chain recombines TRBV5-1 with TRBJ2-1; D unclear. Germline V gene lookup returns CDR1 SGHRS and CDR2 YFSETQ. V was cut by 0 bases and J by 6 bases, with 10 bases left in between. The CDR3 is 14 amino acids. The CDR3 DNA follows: TGCGCCAGCAGCTTGGATCCGCAGCCCAATGAGCAGTTCTTC. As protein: CASSLDPQPNEQFF.

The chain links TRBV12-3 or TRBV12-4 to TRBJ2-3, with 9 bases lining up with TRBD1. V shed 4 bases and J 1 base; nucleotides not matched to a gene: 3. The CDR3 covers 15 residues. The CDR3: CASSWTGAGTDTQYF. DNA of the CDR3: TGTGCCAGCAGTTGGACAGGGGCCGGCACAGATACGCAGTATTTT.

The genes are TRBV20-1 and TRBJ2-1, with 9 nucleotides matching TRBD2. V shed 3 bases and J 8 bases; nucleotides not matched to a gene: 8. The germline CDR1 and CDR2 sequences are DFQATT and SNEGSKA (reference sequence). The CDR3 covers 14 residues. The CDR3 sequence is CSARGGGALHEQFF. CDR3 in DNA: TGCAGTGCTAGGGGCGGGGGGGCTTTGCATGAGCAGTTCTTC.

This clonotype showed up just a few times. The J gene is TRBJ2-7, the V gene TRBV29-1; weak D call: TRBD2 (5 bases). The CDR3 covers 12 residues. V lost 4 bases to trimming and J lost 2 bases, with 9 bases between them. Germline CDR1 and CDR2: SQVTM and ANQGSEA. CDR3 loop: CSVADGTYEQYF. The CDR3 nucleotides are TGCAGCGTTGCGGACGGGACCTACGAGCAGTACTTC.

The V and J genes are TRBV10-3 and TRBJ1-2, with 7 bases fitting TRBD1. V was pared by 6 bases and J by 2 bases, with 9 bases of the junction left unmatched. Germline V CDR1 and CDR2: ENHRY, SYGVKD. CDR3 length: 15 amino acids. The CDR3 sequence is CAISIPGQSNYGYTF. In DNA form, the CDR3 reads TGTGCCATCAGCATACCGGGACAGTCAAACTATGGCTACACCTTC.

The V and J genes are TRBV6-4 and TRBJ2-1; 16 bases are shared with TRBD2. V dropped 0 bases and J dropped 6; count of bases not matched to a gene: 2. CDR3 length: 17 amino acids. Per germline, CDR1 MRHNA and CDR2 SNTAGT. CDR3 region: CASSDSGTSGGANEQFF. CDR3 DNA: TGTGCCAGCAGTGACTCCGGGACTAGCGGGGGGGCCAATGAGCAGTTCTTC.

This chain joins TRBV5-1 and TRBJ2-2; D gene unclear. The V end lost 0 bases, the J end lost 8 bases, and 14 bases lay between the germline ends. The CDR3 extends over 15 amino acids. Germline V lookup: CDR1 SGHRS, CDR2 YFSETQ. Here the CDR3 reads CASSLVRPTTGELFF. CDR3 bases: TGCGCCAGCAGCTTGGTGCGCCCTACTACGGGGGAGCTGTTTTTT.

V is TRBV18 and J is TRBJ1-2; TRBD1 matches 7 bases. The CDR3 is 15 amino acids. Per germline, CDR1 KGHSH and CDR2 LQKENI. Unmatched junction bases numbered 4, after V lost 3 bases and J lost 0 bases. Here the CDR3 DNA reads TGTGCCAGCTCACCCGGGACAGTCTCTAACTATGGCTACACCTTC. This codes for CASSPGTVSNYGYTF.

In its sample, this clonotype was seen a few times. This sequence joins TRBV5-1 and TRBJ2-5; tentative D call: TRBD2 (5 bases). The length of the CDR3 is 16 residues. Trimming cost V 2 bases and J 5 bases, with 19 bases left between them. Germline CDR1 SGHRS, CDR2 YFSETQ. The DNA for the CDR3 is TGCGCCAGCAGCTTTCGTGGGCTAGCTGCCTGGGAGACCCAGTACTTC. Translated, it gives CASSFRGLAAWETQYF.

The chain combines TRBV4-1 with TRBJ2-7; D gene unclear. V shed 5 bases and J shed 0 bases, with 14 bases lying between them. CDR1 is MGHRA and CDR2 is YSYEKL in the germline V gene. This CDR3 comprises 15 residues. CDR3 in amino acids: CASSYSWQNSYEQYF. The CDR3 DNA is TGCGCCAGCAGCTACTCCTGGCAGAACTCCTACGAGCAGTACTTC.

The CDR3 DNA reads as TGTGCCAGCAGCCATTCCCATGGGGCCAACGTCCTGACTTTC. Its protein is CASSHSHGANVLTF. The chain uses TRBV14 and TRBJ2-6; D unclear. V was clipped by 3 bases and J by 3 bases, with 6 bases between them. Germline V gene lookup returns CDR1 SGHDN and CDR2 FVKESK. This CDR3 region has 14 residues.

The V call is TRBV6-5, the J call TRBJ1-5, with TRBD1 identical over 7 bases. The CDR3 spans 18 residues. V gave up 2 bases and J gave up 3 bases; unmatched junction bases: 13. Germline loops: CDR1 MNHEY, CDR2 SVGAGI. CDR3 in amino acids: CASSYLSGGPASNQPQHF. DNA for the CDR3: TGTGCCAGCAGTTACCTCTCAGGGGGGCCGGCCTCCAATCAGCCCCAGCATTTT.

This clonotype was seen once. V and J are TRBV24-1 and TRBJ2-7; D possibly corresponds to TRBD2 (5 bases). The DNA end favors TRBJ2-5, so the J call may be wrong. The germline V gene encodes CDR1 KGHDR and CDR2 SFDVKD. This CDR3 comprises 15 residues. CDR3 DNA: TGTGCCACCAGTGACCCGGCATTGGGAGAAGAGACCCAGTACTTC. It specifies CATSDPALGEETQYF.

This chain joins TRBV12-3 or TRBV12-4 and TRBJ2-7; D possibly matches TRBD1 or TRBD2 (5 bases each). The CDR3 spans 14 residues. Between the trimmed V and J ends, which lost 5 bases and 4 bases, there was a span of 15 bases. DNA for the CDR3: TGTGCCAGCAGTCCAGGGACGGCCGTTTACGAGCAGTACGTC. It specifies CASSPGTAVYEQYV.

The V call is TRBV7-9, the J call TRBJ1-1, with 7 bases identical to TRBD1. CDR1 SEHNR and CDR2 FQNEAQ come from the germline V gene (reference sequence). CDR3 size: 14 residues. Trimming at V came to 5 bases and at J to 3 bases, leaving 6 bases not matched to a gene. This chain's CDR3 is CASSADREYTEAFF. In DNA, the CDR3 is TGTGCCAGCAGCGCCGACAGGGAGTACACTGAAGCTTTCTTT.

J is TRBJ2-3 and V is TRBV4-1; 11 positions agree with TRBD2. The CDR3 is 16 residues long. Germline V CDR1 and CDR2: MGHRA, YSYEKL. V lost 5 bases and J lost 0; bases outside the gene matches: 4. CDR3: CASSVAGGPSTDTQYF. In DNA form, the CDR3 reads TGCGCCAGCAGCGTAGCGGGAGGGCCTAGCACAGATACGCAGTATTTT.

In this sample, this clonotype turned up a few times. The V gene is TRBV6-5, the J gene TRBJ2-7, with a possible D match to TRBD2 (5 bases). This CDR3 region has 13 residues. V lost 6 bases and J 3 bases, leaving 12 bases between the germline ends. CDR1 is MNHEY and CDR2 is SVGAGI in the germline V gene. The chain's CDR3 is CASSHPGNYEQYF. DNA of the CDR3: TGTGCCAGCAGCCATCCGGGGAACTACGAGCAGTACTTC.

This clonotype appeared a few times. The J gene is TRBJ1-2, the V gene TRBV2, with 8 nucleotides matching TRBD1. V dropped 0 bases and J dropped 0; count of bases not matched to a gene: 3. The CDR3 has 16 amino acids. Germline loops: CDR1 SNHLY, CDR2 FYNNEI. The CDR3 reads CASSEAGTGTNYGYTF. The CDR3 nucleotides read TGTGCCAGCAGTGAAGCCGGGACAGGAACTAACTATGGCTACACCTTC.